The TCR beta chain described here comes from a study of regulatory T cells in long-lasting Graves disease. To make TCR beta libraries, researchers used iRepertoire HTBI primers and Arm-PCR of CDR3 regions. TCRdb fed the multiplex PCR reads into MiXCR, producing one record per CDR3 protein. The sample contains hundreds of thousands of distinct CDR3 sequences, roughly 17% of which appear only once. This clonotype was counted many times. Sample time point: newly diagnosed GD, antithyroid drugs for less than 3 months. Following extraction of RNA from PBMCs, that RNA was used to make the TCR library. Another study also made use of these data, one on T cells in Graves' hyperthyroidism and ophthalmopathy.

The source material was peripheral blood mononuclear cells (PBMCs), sampled at new diagnosis, from a patient treated with antithyroid drugs. This receptor was identified in a woman in her 30s with Graves disease.

The CDR3 is CATSDRLKYSNQPQHF. Here the CDR3 DNA reads TGTGCCACCTCTGACAGGCTCAAGTATAGCAATCAGCCCCAGCATTTT. The V and J genes are TRBV2 and TRBJ1-5; a weak D match, TRBD1 (6 bases). The CDR3 covers 16 residues. V shed 10 bases and J shed 0 bases, with 19 bases lying between them. The germline CDR1 and CDR2 sequences are SNHLY and FYNNEI.